This record looks at one T cell receptor beta chain sequence and its context. CDR1 and CDR2 (germline): SEHNR, FQNEAQ (reference sequence). V dropped 10 bases and J dropped 2 bases, with 12 bases sitting between them. The CDR3 has 13 residues. The data were obtained in a study of T cell responses to AZD1222 COVID-19 vaccine. Only in-frame clones appear in the TCRdb table, and some are missing; sequencing was by immunoSEQ multiplex PCR. The sample carries under 120,000 clones, roughly 90% recorded once. The source of this sequence is an adult in good health. This chain links TRBV7-9 with TRBJ1-3; weak D call: TRBD1 (5 bases). The material sequenced was peripheral blood, taken on day 0 of AZD1222 vaccination. In DNA, the CDR3 is TGTGCCATCCTTGGGGGTGCTGGAAACACCATATATTTT. Residues: CAILGGAGNTIYF.